A single sample gave rise to the 26 T cell receptor beta chains below, sequenced in a study of radiotherapy plus CTLA-4 blockade in lung cancer. Repertoires were generated with immunoSEQ multiplex PCR, while TCRdb's copy carries only in-frame clones and drops some. Here the sample spans tens of thousands of clones, 79% being singletons. Sequencing was performed on peripheral blood, taken from a patient treated with radiotherapy plus ipilimumab. These receptor sequences come from a human donor with non-small cell lung cancer that progressed on radiotherapy plus ipilimumab.

CDR3 nucleotide sequence: TGTGCCAGCAGTTTTCCCCCCCCAGAACCAACCCCGGGGACAGGGGAGTGTACTGAAGCTTTCTTT. Translating gives CASSFPPPEPTPGTGECTEAFF. The rearrangement joins TRBV28 to TRBJ1-1; the match to TRBD1 covers 10 bases. The CDR3 covers 22 residues. Germline V gives CDR1 MDHEN, CDR2 SYDVKM. Trimming at V came to 3 bases and at J to 5 bases, leaving 27 bases not matched to a gene.

The J gene is TRBJ2-6, the V gene TRBV5-1; D is perhaps TRBD1 (6 bases). The CDR3 has 16 amino acids. With 4 bases removed from V and 0 bases from J, the gap between germline ends came to 11 bases. Per germline, CDR1 SGHRS and CDR2 YFSETQ. The chain's CDR3 is CASSLTTGSGANVLTF. The CDR3 DNA follows: TGCGCCAGCAGCCTAACGACAGGCTCTGGGGCCAACGTCCTGACTTTC. Filled out from reference TRBV5-1 and TRBJ2-6, the complete variable domain reads KAGVTQTPRYLIKTRGQQVTLSCSPISGHRSVSWYQQTPGQGLQFLFEYFSETQRNKGNFPGRFSGRQFSNSRSEMNVSTLELGDSALYLCASSLTTGSGANVLTFGAGSRLTVL.

CDR3 DNA: TGTGCCAGCAGCCCTCTAGACAGGGGCTATGGCTACACCTTC. Residues: CASSPLDRGYGYTF. This sequence joins TRBV14 and TRBJ1-2; TRBD1 matches at 8 bases. CDR3 size: 14 residues. V lost 4 bases to trimming and J lost 4 bases; unmatched junction nucleotides: 5. Per the germline V gene, CDR1 is SGHDN and CDR2 is FVKESK. The full variable domain, completed using reference TRBV14 and TRBJ1-2, is EAGVTQFPSHSVIEKGQTVTLRCDPISGHDNLYWYRRVMGKEIKFLLHFVKESKQDESGMPNNRFLAERTGGTYSTLKVQPAELEDSGVYFCASSPLDRGYGYTFGSGTRLTVV.

This clone was observed once. The chain couples TRBV9 to TRBJ2-1; 11 nucleotides line up with TRBD2. CDR1 and CDR2 (germline): SGDLS, YYNGEE. The CDR3 totals 17 residues. The junction had 10 bases not matched to a gene; V was cut back by 0 bases and J by 8 bases. The CDR3 DNA reads as TGTGCCAGCAGCGTAGATAATAGCGGGGGGGCCACGGATGAGCAGTTCTTC. It translates to CASSVDNSGGATDEQFF.

The chain's CDR3 is CASSGQGVETQYF. CDR3 sequence (DNA): TGTGCCAGCAGTGGGCAGGGGGTAGAGACCCAGTACTTC. J is TRBJ2-5 and V is TRBV2, with 7 bases fitting TRBD1. CDR1 and CDR2 from the germline V gene are SNHLY and FYNNEI. The CDR3 consists of 13 residues. Trimming took 4 bases from V and 4 from J; bases not matched to a gene: 3.

The rearrangement links TRBV2 to TRBJ2-6, with 14 bases identical to TRBD2. Per the germline V gene, CDR1 is SNHLY and CDR2 is FYNNEI. The junction had 2 bases not matched to a gene; V was cut back by 10 bases and J by 0 bases. This CDR3 is 16 amino acids long. The CDR3 coding sequence is TGTGCCACTGGGACTAGCGGGGGCTCTGGGGCCAACGTCCTGACTTTC. It translates to CATGTSGGSGANVLTF.

This chain links TRBV6-5 with TRBJ1-2, with D possibly being TRBD1 (6 bases). V dropped 7 bases and J dropped 8 bases, with 14 bases sitting between them. This CDR3 has 12 residues. CDR1 MNHEY and CDR2 SVGAGI come from the germline V gene. CDR3 nucleotide sequence: TGTGCCAGCAAAATCCAGGGGTCGGGCTACACCTTC. This translates into CASKIQGSGYTF.

The chain has TRBV7-9 and TRBJ2-7; no clear D. V shed 2 bases and J shed 7 bases, with 9 bases lying between them. The CDR3 sequence is 12 residues long. CDR1 is SEHNR and CDR2 is FQNEAQ in the germline V gene (reference sequence). This CDR3 is CASSLLQREQYF. Written as DNA, the CDR3 is TGTGCCAGCAGCTTATTGCAACGGGAGCAGTACTTC.

This chain connects TRBV5-4 to TRBJ1-1; 7 bases line up with TRBD1. The V segment lost 4 bases and the J segment 8 bases; nucleotides outside the gene matches: 8. CDR3 length: 13 residues. Germline CDR1 reads SGHNT; CDR2 reads YYREEE (reference sequence). The CDR3 nucleotides are TGTGCCAGCAGCCTACCCGGGACAGTCGAAGCTTTCTTT. Its translation is CASSLPGTVEAFF.

DNA of the CDR3: TGTGCCAGCAGTGAAGGACTAGCGGGGAGCTACGAGCAGTACTTC. As protein: CASSEGLAGSYEQYF. V and J are TRBV2 and TRBJ2-7; TRBD2 aligns across 11 bases. Unmatched junction bases numbered 2, after V lost 1 base and J lost 3 bases. This CDR3 is 15 amino acids long. Germline V lookup: CDR1 SNHLY, CDR2 FYNNEI.

The chain has TRBV7-3 and TRBJ2-7; 11 nucleotides agree with TRBD2. V was pared by 6 bases and J by 5 bases, with 6 bases of the junction left unmatched. In germline, CDR1 is SGHTA, CDR2 FQGTGA. The CDR3 totals 14 residues. This chain's CDR3 is CASSQTSGGNEQYF. CDR3 bases: TGTGCCAGCAGTCAAACTAGCGGGGGTAACGAGCAGTACTTC.

J is TRBJ1-1 and V is TRBV28; D is possibly TRBD1 (5 bases). CDR1 is MDHEN and CDR2 is SYDVKM in the germline V gene. The CDR3 runs to 15 residues. The V gene lost 3 bases and the J gene lost 7 bases, with 18 bases spanning the gap. The CDR3 reads CASSFSSQGWNEAFF. CDR3 nucleotide sequence: TGTGCCAGCAGTTTTTCGAGTCAGGGTTGGAATGAAGCTTTCTTT.

This rearrangement joins TRBV5-4 to TRBJ2-3; TRBD2 matches 16 bases. From germline, CDR1 is SGHNT and CDR2 YYREEE (reference sequence). The V gene end was trimmed by 3 bases and the J gene end by 3 bases; junction bases not matched to a gene: 13. The CDR3 has 20 amino acids. In DNA form, the CDR3 reads TGTGCCAGCAGCTGGAAGGGACTAGCGGGGGGGCCCCGAGTAACAGATACGCAGTATTTT. This codes for CASSWKGLAGGPRVTDTQYF.

The CDR3: CASSLVSVEQFF. The CDR3 DNA sequence: TGCGCCAGCAGCTTGGTCTCGGTGGAGCAGTTCTTC. The chain couples TRBV5-1 to TRBJ2-1; unclear D gene. The V gene's germline CDR1 is SGHRS and CDR2 YFSETQ. Deletions cut 0 bases from V and 10 bases from J, with 8 bases between. This CDR3 contains 12 residues.

This clone was detected only a few times. CDR3 bases: TGTGCCAGCAGTCACGGCCAGGTCAATCAGCCCCAGCATTTT. Protein sequence: CASSHGQVNQPQHF. The chain is built from TRBV6-1 and TRBJ1-5, with no clear D. Between the trimmed V and J ends, which lost 5 bases and 3 bases, there was a span of 11 bases. Germline CDR1 is MNHNS and CDR2 is SASEGT. The CDR3 contains 14 residues.

The chain combines TRBV6-5 with TRBJ1-1; 10 bases match TRBD1. The V gene end was trimmed by 6 bases and the J gene end by 1 base; junction bases not matched to a gene: 5. CDR1 and CDR2 (germline): MNHEY, SVGAGI. The CDR3 runs 15 residues. CDR3 in amino acids: CASSRQGAWNTEAFF. In DNA form, the CDR3 reads TGTGCCAGCAGCAGACAGGGGGCATGGAACACTGAAGCTTTCTTT.

Written as DNA, the CDR3 is TGCGCCAGCAGCTTGGCCTCTAGCACAGATACGCAGTATTTT. Its protein is CASSLASSTDTQYF. The chain links TRBV5-1 to TRBJ2-3, with D hard to call. The CDR3 contains 14 residues. V dropped 0 bases and J dropped 0 bases, with 5 bases sitting between them. The germline gives CDR1 SGHRS, CDR2 YFSETQ.

The genes are TRBV7-2 and TRBJ2-7; TRBD2 matches at 10 bases. V lost 5 bases, J lost 4 bases, and 8 bases stayed unmatched. Germline-derived CDR1 and CDR2 are SGHTA and FQGNSA. This CDR3 region has 15 residues. DNA of the CDR3: TGTGCCAGCAGCGTCCTAGCGGGGGTCGAGTACGAGCAGTACTTC. It specifies CASSVLAGVEYEQYF. Full variable domain (outside the CDR3, taken from reference TRBV7-2 and TRBJ2-7): GAGVSQSPSNKVTEKGKDVELRCDPISGHTALYWYRQSLGQGLEFLIYFQGNSAPDKSGLPSDRFSAERTGGSVSTLTIQRTQQEDSAVYLCASSVLAGVEYEQYFGPGTRLTVT.

The genes are TRBV18 and TRBJ2-1; TRBD2 agrees at 9 bases. The CDR3 consists of 16 residues. The junction had 9 bases not matched to a gene; V was cut back by 2 bases and J by 7 bases. Germline CDR1 and CDR2: KGHSH and LQKENI. This chain's CDR3 is CASSPGWLAGQNEQFF. The CDR3 DNA is TGTGCCAGCTCACCAGGATGGCTAGCGGGACAGAATGAGCAGTTCTTC.

The chain has TRBV5-4 and TRBJ2-3, with 15 nucleotides matching TRBD2. Germline values: CDR1 SGHNT, CDR2 YYREEE (reference sequence). The CDR3 is 19 amino acids. V shed 4 bases and J 2 bases; nucleotides not matched to a gene: 11. CDR3 sequence reads: CASSAGLAGGTLTTDTQYF. The CDR3, as DNA: TGTGCCAGCAGCGCCGGACTAGCGGGGGGGACCCTTACCACAGATACGCAGTATTTT.

This chain joins TRBV29-1 and TRBJ2-3; 11 bases fit TRBD2. CDR1 is SQVTM and CDR2 is ANQGSEA in the germline V gene. The CDR3 runs 15 residues. V gave up 7 bases and J gave up 6 bases; unmatched junction bases: 12. CDR3 sequence: CSATLAGAVLDTQYF. In DNA, the CDR3 is TGCAGCGCTACACTAGCGGGGGCCGTGCTGGATACGCAGTATTTT.

This sequence joins TRBV18 and TRBJ1-1; perhaps TRBD1 as D (5 bases). This CDR3 comprises 14 residues. In germline, CDR1 is KGHSH, CDR2 LQKENI. Deletions cut 1 base from V and 3 bases from J, with 9 bases between. The CDR3 spells CASSPRGGDTEAFF. The CDR3, as DNA: TGTGCCAGCTCACCACGGGGGGGGGACACTGAAGCTTTCTTT.

J is TRBJ1-4 and V is TRBV4-1; D possibly corresponds to TRBD1 (5 bases). The CDR3 has 16 residues. The germline CDR1 and CDR2 sequences are MGHRA and YSYEKL. Between the trimmed V and J ends, which lost 0 bases and 4 bases, there was a span of 12 bases. CDR3 DNA: TGCGCCAGCAGCCAAGATGGGGGGGGATTTAATGAAAAACTGTTTTTT. Translated: CASSQDGGGFNEKLFF.

The chain is built from TRBV5-1 and TRBJ2-1, with 10 positions matching TRBD1. The junction had 7 bases not matched to a gene; V was cut back by 0 bases and J by 7 bases. Germline V gene sequence: CDR1 SGHRS, CDR2 YFSETQ. This CDR3 contains 16 residues. This chain's CDR3 is CASSLDTGTGVNEQFF. The CDR3 nucleotides are TGCGCCAGCAGCTTGGATACCGGGACAGGGGTGAATGAGCAGTTCTTC.

The rearrangement links TRBV29-1 to TRBJ1-1, with D unclear. Germline V lookup: CDR1 SQVTM, CDR2 ANQGSEA. The CDR3 is 14 residues long. V was clipped by 6 bases and J by 4 bases, with 18 bases between them. CDR3 sequence: CSVDPGSTVTEAFF. DNA of the CDR3: TGCAGCGTAGATCCCGGGTCTACCGTCACTGAAGCTTTCTTT. The full variable domain, its missing parts supplied by reference TRBV29-1 and TRBJ1-1, is SAVISQKPSRDICQRGTSLTIQCQVDSQVTMMFWYRQQPGQSLTLIATANQGSEATYESGFVIDKFPISRPNLTFSTLTVSNMSPEDSSIYLCSVDPGSTVTEAFFGQGTRLTVV.

The chain links TRBV28 to TRBJ1-1; 9 bases line up with TRBD1. Unmatched junction bases numbered 1, after V lost 4 bases and J lost 1 base. The CDR3 loop spans 14 amino acids. The V gene's germline CDR1 is MDHEN and CDR2 SYDVKM. The CDR3 spells CASSSGQGNTEAFF. The CDR3 coding sequence is TGTGCCAGCAGTTCGGGACAGGGGAACACTGAAGCTTTCTTT.